The present T cell receptor beta chain was sequenced within a study of human versus mouse CDR3 diversity and MHC coevolution. Overall study results and limits: The lowest clonal inequality scores came from most of the three human donors.

For this clone: Its antigen is currently unknown.

The CDR3 has 15 amino acids. Trimming left V 8 bases short and J 3 bases short, with 20 bases between. The data were produced by immunoSEQ multiplex PCR, yet TCRdb's version contains in-frame clones alone and is incomplete. The sample lists tens of thousands of clones, about 93% seen once, with approximately 20% in the top ten. What was sequenced was naive CD4+ T cells from blood. The subset: CD45RO-negative CD62L-positive naive CD4 T cells. The source is a person aged 55 to 69 in good health. V and J are TRBV23-1 and TRBJ2-7; a possible D gene is TRBD2 (5 bases). TRBV23-1 is designated an ORF whose function remains uncertain. Here the CDR3 DNA reads TGCGCCAGCTCCCGAGAAACTGGAGGTGACTACGAGCAGTACTTC. Amino acid sequence: CASSRETGGDYEQYF.